These 25 T cell receptor beta chains originate from one sample sequenced in a study of T-cell memory formation after mild COVID-19. One entry per CDR3 protein results from TCRdb running MiXCR on the 5' RACE reads. The repertoire holds 110,000 to 150,000 distinct CDR3 sequences, with about 14% as singletons. The sequenced sample was PBMCs or a T cell subset sorted from them (not recorded which). These receptors all come from an adult woman who had mild COVID-19 (a few samples of this study predate the infection). Cell type and time point are not known.

This sequence joins TRBV3-1 and TRBJ1-1, with TRBD1 identical over 7 bases. This CDR3 spans 16 amino acids. V lost 0 bases, J lost 2 bases, and 6 bases stayed unmatched. The germline V gene encodes CDR1 LGHDT and CDR2 YNNKEL (reference sequence). The CDR3 DNA follows: TGTGCCAGCAGCCAAGACGTAGGGGGCTACAACACTGAAGCTTTCTTT. Its translation: CASSQDVGGYNTEAFF.

The chain has TRBV7-9 and TRBJ1-2; no reliable D call. V dropped 5 bases and J dropped 8 bases, with 12 bases sitting between them. The CDR3 contains 12 residues. Germline loops: CDR1 SEHNR, CDR2 FQNEAQ (reference sequence). In DNA form, the CDR3 reads TGTGCCAGCAGCCCCCCCGGGTTCGGCTACACCTTC. The encoded protein is CASSPPGFGYTF.

This clonotype was observed at least ten times. The rearrangement uses TRBV5-1 and TRBJ2-1; a possible D gene is TRBD1 (5 bases). This CDR3 contains 16 residues. The V and J ends lost 5 bases and 5 bases respectively, with 20 bases between them. Germline CDR1 and CDR2: SGHRS and YFSETQ. CDR3 loop: CASSNLGARPDNEQFF. DNA of the CDR3: TGCGCCAGCAGTAACCTAGGGGCCCGGCCCGACAATGAGCAGTTCTTC.

This clonotype has just one count. The rearrangement links TRBV5-1 to TRBJ2-7; D is tentatively TRBD1 or TRBD2 (5 bases each). Trimming pared 4 bases from V and 6 bases from J, leaving 17 bases between. The germline V gene has CDR1 SGHRS and CDR2 YFSETQ. The CDR3 has 14 amino acids. The CDR3 is CASSPTGTEGEQYF. The CDR3 DNA is TGCGCCAGCAGCCCCACCGGGACGGAAGGCGAGCAGTACTTC. Looking up the rest from reference TRBV5-1 and TRBJ2-7 gives the full variable domain: KAGVTQTPRYLIKTRGQQVTLSCSPISGHRSVSWYQQTPGQGLQFLFEYFSETQRNKGNFPGRFSGRQFSNSRSEMNVSTLELGDSALYLCASSPTGTEGEQYFGPGTRLTVT.

This clonotype was observed a few times. V usage is TRBV7-2 and J usage is TRBJ2-3, with D possibly called TRBD1 or TRBD2 (7 bases each). The CDR3 runs 16 residues. The germline gives CDR1 SGHTA, CDR2 FQGNSA. V gave up 0 bases and J gave up 4 bases, with 14 bases separating them. This chain's CDR3 is CASSLAFQGGPDTQYF. For the CDR3, the DNA is TGTGCCAGCAGCTTAGCGTTTCAGGGGGGGCCAGATACGCAGTATTTT.

The chain recombines TRBV3-1 with TRBJ2-1; the match to TRBD2 covers 10 bases. Germline trimming cut 0 bases from V and 3 bases from J; bases unmatched to any gene: 8. The CDR3 extends over 18 amino acids. The germline CDR1 and CDR2 sequences are LGHDT and YNNKEL (reference sequence). CDR3 in amino acids: CASSQDGGLAGGYNEQFF. The CDR3 bases are TGTGCCAGCAGCCAAGACGGGGGCTTAGCGGGAGGCTACAATGAGCAGTTCTTC.

This rearrangement joins TRBV4-1 to TRBJ2-2, with 9 bases that match TRBD2. Germline V gene data show CDR1 as MGHRA and CDR2 as YSYEKL. V was pared by 4 bases and J by 6 bases, with 6 bases of the junction left unmatched. The CDR3 consists of 15 residues. The CDR3 region is CASSPGLALSGELFF. CDR3 DNA: TGCGCCAGCAGCCCGGGACTAGCTCTATCCGGGGAGCTGTTTTTT.

This clonotype was seen repeatedly, ten times or more. The V call is TRBV5-1, the J call TRBJ2-1, with D possibly being TRBD1 or TRBD2 (5 bases each). V lost 0 bases, J lost 7 bases, and 8 bases lay in between. This CDR3 contains 13 residues. Germline loops: CDR1 SGHRS, CDR2 YFSETQ. CDR3 sequence: CASSLGWGNEQFF. In DNA, the CDR3 is TGCGCCAGCAGCTTGGGTTGGGGGAATGAGCAGTTCTTC.

About this clonotype itself: At one boundary the junction diverges from the germline segment, which might be a read error. The chain uses TRBV12-3 or TRBV12-4 and TRBJ2-7, with a tentative D call TRBD1 (5 bases). The CDR3 sequence is 14 residues long. CDR3 sequence (DNA): TGTGCCAGCAGCTTAGCCCCAGGGTCCTACGAGCAGTACTTC. Its translation is CASSLAPGSYEQYF.

The chain combines TRBV7-9 with TRBJ1-1; 9 bases are shared with TRBD1. J gave up 3 bases and V 5 bases, and 4 bases lay outside the gene matches. Germline CDR1 is SEHNR and CDR2 is FQNEAQ (reference sequence). This CDR3 contains 14 residues. Written as DNA, the CDR3 is TGTGCCAGCAGCGACCGACAGGGGGACACTGAAGCTTTCTTT. Protein: CASSDRQGDTEAFF. Using reference TRBV7-9 and TRBJ1-1 for the parts outside the CDR3, the full variable domain is DTGVSQNPRHKITKRGQNVTFRCDPISEHNRLYWYRQTLGQGPEFLTYFQNEAQLEKSRLLSDRFSAERPKGSFSTLEIQRTEQGDSAMYLCASSDRQGDTEAFFGQGTRLTVV.

This clonotype was seen only a few times. The V call is TRBV2, the J call TRBJ2-2; 10 bases fit TRBD2. The CDR3 has 17 amino acids. The V gene's germline CDR1 is SNHLY and CDR2 FYNNEI. V shed 5 bases, J shed 2 bases, and the junction held 8 bases outside the gene matches. The CDR3 region has the DNA TGTGCCAGCAGTTCTCATACTAGCGGGGAAAACACCGGGGAGCTGTTTTTT. Protein: CASSSHTSGENTGELFF.

This sequence joins TRBV5-1 and TRBJ2-7; D uncertain. This CDR3 comprises 13 residues. V was pared by 4 bases and J by 4 bases, with 12 bases between. CDR1 and CDR2 (germline): SGHRS, YFSETQ. The CDR3 DNA follows: TGCGCCAGCAGCCCGGTAGACCCGTACGAGCAGTACTTC. This gives the protein CASSPVDPYEQYF.

CDR3 amino acids: CASSWTGAEAFF. The CDR3 region has the DNA TGCGCCAGCAGCTGGACAGGGGCTGAAGCTTTCTTT. The chain has TRBV5-1 and TRBJ1-1; 9 bases fit TRBD1. This CDR3 region has 12 residues. The V segment lost 3 bases and the J segment 6 bases; nucleotides outside the gene matches: 0. Per germline, CDR1 SGHRS and CDR2 YFSETQ.

This chain links TRBV5-1 with TRBJ2-3, with TRBD2 identical over 8 bases. This CDR3 has 12 residues. Germline V gene lookup returns CDR1 SGHRS and CDR2 YFSETQ. The ends lost 5 bases at V and 8 bases at J; junction bases unmatched: 4. CDR3 loop: CASSFTSGTQYF. CDR3 bases: TGCGCCAGCAGTTTTACTAGCGGTACGCAGTATTTT.

There are a few counts of this clonotype. The chain joins TRBV12-3 or TRBV12-4 to TRBJ2-7; no reliable D call. Between the trimmed V and J ends, which lost 2 bases and 5 bases, there was a span of 13 bases. The CDR3 consists of 14 residues. The CDR3 here is CASSLSGAYHEQYF. In DNA, the CDR3 is TGTGCCAGCAGTTTATCAGGAGCGTACCACGAGCAGTACTTC.

J is TRBJ2-1 and V is TRBV4-1; D call uncertain. Germline CDR1 reads MGHRA; CDR2 reads YSYEKL. The CDR3 has 16 residues. Deletions cut 0 bases from V and 8 bases from J, with 17 bases between. In DNA, the CDR3 is TGCGCCAGCAGCCAAGATCCAGACGCAGCAACCGATGAGCAGTTCTTC. This gives the protein CASSQDPDAATDEQFF.

The gene calls are TRBV5-1 and TRBJ2-3, with D maybe TRBD2 (6 bases). V lost 5 bases and J 1 base, leaving 17 bases between the germline ends. The CDR3 is 16 amino acids. Germline V gene data show CDR1 as SGHRS and CDR2 as YFSETQ. The CDR3 region is CASRGEDSGGTDTQYF. As DNA, the CDR3 is TGCGCCAGCAGGGGTGAGGATAGCGGCGGCACAGATACGCAGTATTTT.

The chain recombines TRBV6-2 or TRBV6-3 with TRBJ2-7; D gene ambiguous. The V end was cut by 6 bases, the J end by 5 bases, with 17 bases between. CDR1 MNHEY and CDR2 SVGEGT come from the germline V gene. This CDR3 is 14 amino acids long. The CDR3: CASSQTSSGDEQYF. The DNA of the CDR3 is TGTGCCAGCAGCCAGACAAGCTCTGGGGACGAGCAGTACTTC.

The chain is built from TRBV9 and TRBJ2-1, with 9 bases identical to TRBD1. CDR1 is SGDLS and CDR2 is YYNGEE in the germline V gene. The J segment lost 9 bases and the V segment lost 0 bases, leaving 7 bases of the junction unmatched. The CDR3 spans 15 residues. CDR3 in amino acids: CASSVAGQGASEQFF. CDR3 nucleotides: TGTGCCAGCAGCGTAGCGGGACAGGGTGCCAGTGAGCAGTTCTTC.

V is TRBV24-1 and J is TRBJ1-1, with D possibly TRBD1 on 5 matching bases. The CDR3 consists of 13 residues. The V and J ends lost 9 bases and 2 bases respectively, with 12 bases between them. Germline V CDR1 and CDR2: KGHDR, SFDVKD. The CDR3 DNA reads TGTGCCACCGCCGCGGGACTTAACACTGAAGCTTTCTTT. It specifies CATAAGLNTEAFF.

The V gene is TRBV13, the J gene TRBJ2-5; 13 bases are shared with TRBD2. CDR3 length equals 16 residues. The ends lost 5 bases at V and 2 bases at J; junction bases unmatched: 5. Germline CDR1 reads PRHDT; CDR2 reads FYEKMQ (reference sequence). The CDR3 reads CASSPGLAGVQETQYF. The CDR3 nucleotides read TGTGCCAGCAGCCCCGGACTAGCGGGAGTACAAGAGACCCAGTACTTC.

This clonotype was seen repeatedly, ten times or more. The CDR3 DNA is TGTGCCAGTAGTATAGACGACAGGGCCCGGTTGGGCAATCAGCCCCAGCATTTT. It codes for CASSIDDRARLGNQPQHF. This chain connects TRBV19 to TRBJ1-5; TRBD1 matches at 7 bases. The J segment lost 2 bases and the V segment lost 0 bases, leaving 10 bases of the junction unmatched. This CDR3 contains 18 residues. Germline V gene data show CDR1 as LNHDA and CDR2 as SQIVND (reference sequence).

This CDR3 is CASSPDGDLTYEQYF. CDR3 coding DNA: TGTGCCAGCTCACCGGACGGGGACCTGACCTACGAGCAGTACTTC. The chain uses TRBV18 and TRBJ2-7; D possibly matches TRBD1 or TRBD2 (5 bases each). The length of the CDR3 is 15 residues. From germline, CDR1 is KGHSH and CDR2 LQKENI. Trimming stripped 3 bases from V and 2 bases from J, with 14 bases between.

V is TRBV5-6 and J is TRBJ2-7; D is perhaps TRBD1 (5 bases). V gave up 2 bases and J gave up 4 bases, with 13 bases separating them. This CDR3 comprises 14 residues. The germline CDR1 and CDR2 sequences are SGHDT and YYEEEE. CDR3 nucleotide sequence: TGTGCCAGCAGCTTCTCAGGGTCCGCGTACGAGCAGTACTTC. Protein: CASSFSGSAYEQYF.

This clonotype has ten or more counts. The rearrangement links TRBV4-1 to TRBJ2-5; the match to TRBD2 covers 7 bases. CDR3 length: 15 residues. V lost 4 bases and J lost 4; bases outside the gene matches: 9. From germline, CDR1 is MGHRA and CDR2 YSYEKL. The chain's CDR3 is CASSPLLSGVETQYF. CDR3 sequence (DNA): TGCGCCAGCAGCCCCCTCTTAAGCGGGGTAGAGACCCAGTACTTC.